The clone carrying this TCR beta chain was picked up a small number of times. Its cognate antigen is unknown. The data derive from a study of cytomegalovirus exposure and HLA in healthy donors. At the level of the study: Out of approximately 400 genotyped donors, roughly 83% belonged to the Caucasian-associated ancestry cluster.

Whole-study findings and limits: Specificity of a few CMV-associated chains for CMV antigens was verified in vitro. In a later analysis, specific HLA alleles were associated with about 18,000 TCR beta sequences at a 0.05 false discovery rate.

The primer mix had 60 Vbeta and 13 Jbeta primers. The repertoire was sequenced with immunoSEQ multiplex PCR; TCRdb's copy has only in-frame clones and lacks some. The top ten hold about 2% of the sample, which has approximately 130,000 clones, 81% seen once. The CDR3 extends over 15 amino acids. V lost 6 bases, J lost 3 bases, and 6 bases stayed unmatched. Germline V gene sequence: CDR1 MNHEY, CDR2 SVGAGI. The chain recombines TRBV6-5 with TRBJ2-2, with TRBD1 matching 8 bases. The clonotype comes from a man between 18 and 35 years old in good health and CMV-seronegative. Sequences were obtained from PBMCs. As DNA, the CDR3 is TGTGCCAGCAGGTCCGACAGGGGAGACACCGGGGAGCTGTTTTTT. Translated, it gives CASRSDRGDTGELFF.